Following are 19 T cell receptor beta chains from one sample sequenced in a study of blood T cell repertoires in COVID-19. Sequencing was performed with immunoSEQ multiplex PCR; in TCRdb, only in-frame clones are kept and a portion is missing. The data contain 42,000 or so clones, 85% to 95% of them singletons. Sequenced material: peripheral blood. The receptor set was obtained from a man in his fifties with active COVID-19.

This sequence joins TRBV19 and TRBJ1-2; 7 bases fit TRBD1. Germline CDR1 LNHDA, CDR2 SQIVND (reference sequence). CDR3 length: 19 amino acids. Trimming cost V 3 bases and J 6 bases; bases outside gene matches: 22. Here the CDR3 DNA reads TGTGCCAGTAGTATTAAACCTGGGACAGTAAAACGTTCTCTAAATGGCTACACCTTC. Protein sequence: CASSIKPGTVKRSLNGYTF.

The chain combines TRBV19 with TRBJ2-5; D gene uncertain. Germline CDR1 and CDR2: LNHDA and SQIVND (reference sequence). The V and J ends lost 0 bases and 2 bases respectively, with 4 bases between them. This CDR3 is 13 amino acids long. The CDR3 DNA reads TGTGCCAGTAGTATAGATCCTCAAGAGACCCAGTACTTC. Its translation is CASSIDPQETQYF. Filled out from reference TRBV19 and TRBJ2-5, the complete variable domain reads DGGITQSPKYLFRKEGQNVTLSCEQNLNHDAMYWYRQDPGQGLRLIYYSQIVNDFQKGDIAEGYSVSREKKESFPLTVTSAQKNPTAFYLCASSIDPQETQYFGPGTRLLVL.

V and J are TRBV10-3 and TRBJ2-1, with D uncertain. Trimming removed 0 bases from V and 12 bases from J, with 9 bases in between. Germline CDR1 reads ENHRY; CDR2 reads SYGVKD. The CDR3 covers 12 residues. CDR3 region: CAISESERWQFF. The CDR3 DNA sequence: TGTGCCATCAGTGAGTCGGAGCGATGGCAGTTCTTC.

The chain employs TRBV12-3 or TRBV12-4 and TRBJ2-2, with unresolved D. The CDR3 totals 13 residues. Trimming shortened V by 7 bases and J by 5 bases, and 11 bases separated the two germline ends. The CDR3 DNA is TGTGCCAGCACCAAAGCCCGAACCGGGGAGCTGTTTTTT. It specifies CASTKARTGELFF.

To note about this clone: This specimen includes other DNA sequences encoding the same CDR3. V usage is TRBV7-9 and J usage is TRBJ2-5; 12 bases fit TRBD1. J lost 5 bases, V lost 3 bases, and 4 bases had no gene match. This CDR3 spans 15 amino acids. Germline CDR1 and CDR2: SEHNR and FQNEAQ (reference sequence). The CDR3 nucleotides are TGTGCCAGCAGCTTGGGACAGGGGGCGCAGGAGACCCAGTACTTC. The encoded protein is CASSLGQGAQETQYF. The full variable domain, with the rest looked up from reference TRBV7-9 and TRBJ2-5, is DTGVSQNPRHKITKRGQNVTFRCDPISEHNRLYWYRQTLGQGPEFLTYFQNEAQLEKSRLLSDRFSAERPKGSFSTLEIQRTEQGDSAMYLCASSLGQGAQETQYFGPGTRLLVL.

The chain couples TRBV18 to TRBJ2-7; 8 positions agree with TRBD1. The germline gives CDR1 KGHSH, CDR2 LQKENI. V was pared by 3 bases and J by 3 bases, with 10 bases of the junction left unmatched. The CDR3 contains 16 residues. This chain's CDR3 is CASSPRQGRGGYEQYF. In nucleotides, the CDR3 is TGTGCCAGCTCACCTCGACAGGGGCGGGGCGGCTACGAGCAGTACTTC. The complete variable domain, with remaining parts taken from reference TRBV18 and TRBJ2-7, reads NAGVMQNPRHLVRRRGQEARLRCSPMKGHSHVYWYRQLPEEGLKFMVYLQKENIIDESGMPKERFSAEFPKEGPSILRIQQVVRGDSAAYFCASSPRQGRGGYEQYFGPGTRLTVT.

The rearrangement links TRBV5-1 to TRBJ2-3; D may be TRBD1 (6 bases). Germline values: CDR1 SGHRS, CDR2 YFSETQ. The CDR3 totals 16 residues. V lost 2 bases, J lost 0 bases, and 13 bases lay in between. CDR3 residues: CASSLRQGPSTDTQYF. The CDR3 coding sequence is TGCGCCAGCAGCTTAAGGCAGGGGCCTAGCACAGATACGCAGTATTTT.

For this clone: Other DNA sequences from this sample encode an identical CDR3 as well. V gene TRBV28 combines with J gene TRBJ2-1; D unclear. Per the germline V gene, CDR1 is MDHEN and CDR2 is SYDVKM. The CDR3 has 15 residues. With 3 bases removed from V and 0 bases from J, the gap between germline ends came to 9 bases. The CDR3 nucleotides read TGTGCCAGCAGTTTGATACGTAGCTCCTACAATGAGCAGTTCTTC. This gives the protein CASSLIRSSYNEQFF.

The chain combines TRBV11-2 with TRBJ2-1, with 8 positions matching TRBD2. Germline V lookup: CDR1 SGHAT, CDR2 FQNNGV. This CDR3 comprises 18 residues. The trim removed 6 bases at V and 6 bases at J, leaving 19 bases unmatched. The CDR3 DNA reads as TGTGCCAGCAGTATAGCTGGGGGCCGGATAGCGGGGAGCAATGAGCAGTTCTTC. It yields the protein CASSIAGGRIAGSNEQFF.

The chain uses TRBV5-8 and TRBJ1-6; D uncertain. Trimming removed 2 bases from V and 6 bases from J, with 6 bases in between. This CDR3 region has 13 residues. CDR1 is SGHTS and CDR2 is YDEGEE in the germline V gene. Written as DNA, the CDR3 is TGTGCCAGCAGCTTTAATTTTAATTCACCCCTCCACTTT. It encodes CASSFNFNSPLHF.

The rearrangement uses TRBV2 and TRBJ1-6; D not resolved. The CDR3 extends over 16 amino acids. V was shortened by 11 bases and J by 0 bases, with 17 bases between the two germline ends. CDR1 and CDR2 from the germline V gene are SNHLY and FYNNEI. In DNA form, the CDR3 reads TGTGCCGGAATGCTTCCTGGGAGCTCCTATAATTCACCCCTCCACTTT. Amino acid sequence: CAGMLPGSSYNSPLHF.

This sequence joins TRBV28 and TRBJ2-3, with TRBD2 matching 15 bases. From germline, CDR1 is MDHEN and CDR2 SYDVKM. The ends lost 3 bases at V and 1 base at J; junction bases unmatched: 2. CDR3 length: 17 amino acids. CDR3 in amino acids: CASSFRTSGRGTDTQYF. Written as DNA, the CDR3 is TGTGCCAGCAGTTTCCGGACTAGCGGGAGGGGCACAGATACGCAGTATTTT.

V is TRBV11-2 and J is TRBJ2-5; D not resolved. V lost 4 bases, J lost 4 bases, and 13 bases lay in between. The CDR3 spans 14 residues. CDR1 is SGHAT, CDR2 FQNNGV, per germline. The CDR3 DNA follows: TGTGCCAGCAGCTCAAGATTCCCGGGAGAGACCCAGTACTTC. It codes for CASSSRFPGETQYF.

The gene calls are TRBV11-2 and TRBJ1-1, with D maybe TRBD1 (6 bases). This CDR3 has 13 amino acids. V was clipped by 0 bases and J by 4 bases, with 6 bases between them. The germline gives CDR1 SGHAT, CDR2 FQNNGV. CDR3 residues: CASSLEGGTEAFF. CDR3 bases: TGTGCCAGCAGCTTAGAAGGGGGCACTGAAGCTTTCTTT.

The chain employs TRBV28 and TRBJ2-1, with 8 positions matching TRBD2. V shed 10 bases, J shed 3 bases, and the junction held 8 bases outside the gene matches. The germline V gene has CDR1 MDHEN and CDR2 SYDVKM. The CDR3 sequence is 14 residues long. The CDR3 DNA reads as TGTGCCATCTCTGGGACTAGTGGCTACAATGAGCAGTTCTTC. It yields the protein CAISGTSGYNEQFF.

The chain employs TRBV9 and TRBJ2-3, with D possibly being TRBD1 (5 bases). The CDR3 consists of 15 residues. CDR1 and CDR2 (germline): SGDLS, YYNGEE. V lost 0 bases to trimming and J lost 1 base, with 9 bases between them. The CDR3 DNA is TGTGCCAGCAGCGTAGACGGCAGGGGCACAGATACGCAGTATTTT. This gives the protein CASSVDGRGTDTQYF.

A single count supports this clone. The rearrangement links TRBV7-9 to TRBJ2-3, with unresolved D. Deletions cut 5 bases from V and 6 bases from J, with 18 bases between. This CDR3 has 15 amino acids. Germline values: CDR1 SEHNR, CDR2 FQNEAQ (reference sequence). The CDR3 nucleotides read TGTGCCAGCAGCCCGACCCCATTACTCGGGGATACGCAGTATTTT. Its translation: CASSPTPLLGDTQYF. Filled out from reference TRBV7-9 and TRBJ2-3, the complete variable domain reads DTGVSQNPRHKITKRGQNVTFRCDPISEHNRLYWYRQTLGQGPEFLTYFQNEAQLEKSRLLSDRFSAERPKGSFSTLEIQRTEQGDSAMYLCASSPTPLLGDTQYFGPGTRLTVL.

The genes are TRBV7-6 and TRBJ1-6, with 7 positions matching TRBD1. CDR1 is SGHVS and CDR2 is FNYEAQ in the germline V gene. The CDR3 loop spans 15 amino acids. V was pared by 1 base and J by 8 bases, with 5 bases of the junction left unmatched. The CDR3 region is CASSLGTGWDSPLHF. The DNA of the CDR3 is TGTGCCAGCAGCTTAGGGACAGGTTGGGATTCACCCCTCCACTTT.

The chain uses TRBV6-1 and TRBJ1-5; TRBD1 matches 7 bases. Germline-derived CDR1 and CDR2 are MNHNS and SASEGT. The V and J ends lost 2 bases and 5 bases, in that order; junction bases with no gene match: 9. CDR3 length: 16 amino acids. CDR3 sequence (DNA): TGTGCCAGCAGTGAACCGACAGGGAGAGGCCATCAGCCCCAGCATTTT. Protein: CASSEPTGRGHQPQHF.